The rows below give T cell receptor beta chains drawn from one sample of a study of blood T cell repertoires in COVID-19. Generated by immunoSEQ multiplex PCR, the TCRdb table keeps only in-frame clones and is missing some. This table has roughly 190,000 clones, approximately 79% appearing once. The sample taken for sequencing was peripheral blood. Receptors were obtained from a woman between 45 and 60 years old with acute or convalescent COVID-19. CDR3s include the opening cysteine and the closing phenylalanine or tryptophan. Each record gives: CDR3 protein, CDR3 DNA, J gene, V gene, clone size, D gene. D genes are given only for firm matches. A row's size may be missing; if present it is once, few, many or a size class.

CDR3aa: CASKIRRGESYEQYF
CDR3nt: TGTGCCAGCAAAATACGCAGGGGCGAGTCCTACGAGCAGTACTTC
j_gene: TRBJ2-7
v_gene: TRBV27
abundance: NA
d_gene: NA

CDR3aa: CASSAGRPNEKLFF
CDR3nt: TGTGCCAGCAGCGCGGGACGGCCTAATGAAAAACTGTTTTTT
j_gene: TRBJ1-4
v_gene: TRBV5-6
abundance: NA
d_gene: NA

CDR3aa: CASKIGTGSAFF
CDR3nt: TGTGCCAGCAAGATCGGGACAGGGTCAGCTTTCTTT
j_gene: TRBJ1-1
v_gene: TRBV2
abundance: NA
d_gene: TRBD1

CDR3aa: CASRLNKRPLHF
CDR3nt: TGTGCCAGCCGCCTCAACAAGAGGCCCCTCCACTTT
j_gene: TRBJ1-6
v_gene: TRBV12-3/TRBV12-4
abundance: NA
d_gene: NA

CDR3aa: CATSKRDRNYGYTF
CDR3nt: TGTGCCACCTCTAAGCGAGACAGAAACTATGGCTACACCTTC
j_gene: TRBJ1-2
v_gene: TRBV24-1
abundance: NA
d_gene: NA

CDR3aa: CASRAQGAGGYTF
CDR3nt: TGTGCCAGCAGAGCTCAGGGGGCGGGGGGCTACACCTTC
j_gene: TRBJ1-2
v_gene: TRBV12-3/TRBV12-4
abundance: NA
d_gene: TRBD1

CDR3aa: CATSDFQEVYTQYF
CDR3nt: TGTGCCACCAGTGATTTCCAGGAGGTCTATACGCAGTATTTT
j_gene: TRBJ2-3
v_gene: TRBV24-1
abundance: few
d_gene: NA

CDR3aa: CASSLGQGNNEQFF
CDR3nt: TGTGCCAGCAGCTTGGGACAGGGAAACAATGAGCAGTTCTTC
j_gene: TRBJ2-1
v_gene: TRBV11-3
abundance: few
d_gene: TRBD1

CDR3aa: CASIKTGTGNQPQHF
CDR3nt: TGTGCCAGCATCAAGACCGGGACAGGGAATCAGCCCCAGCATTTT
j_gene: TRBJ1-5
v_gene: TRBV28
abundance: NA
d_gene: TRBD1

CDR3aa: CASSSTRNSNQPQHF
CDR3nt: TGTGCCAGCAGTTCGACTCGTAATAGCAATCAGCCCCAGCATTTT
j_gene: TRBJ1-5
v_gene: TRBV6-5
abundance: NA
d_gene: NA

CDR3aa: CASSVVAGGGPGNTIYF
CDR3nt: TGTGCCAGCAGCGTAGTCGCTGGGGGCGGGCCTGGAAACACCATATATTTT
j_gene: TRBJ1-3
v_gene: TRBV9
abundance: NA
d_gene: NA

CDR3aa: CASSRRGRSDTQYF
CDR3nt: TGTGCCAGCAGTCGTCGCGGGAGATCAGATACGCAGTATTTT
j_gene: TRBJ2-3
v_gene: TRBV6-6
abundance: NA
d_gene: TRBD2

CDR3aa: CASSQAGGSYNEQFF
CDR3nt: TGTGCCAGTAGTCAAGCGGGAGGGTCCTACAATGAGCAGTTCTTC
j_gene: TRBJ2-1
v_gene: TRBV19
abundance: NA
d_gene: TRBD2

CDR3aa: CASQTSPGQGPHSYGYTF
CDR3nt: TGTGCCAGCCAGACGTCCCCGGGACAGGGGCCCCACTCCTATGGCTACACCTTC
j_gene: TRBJ1-2
v_gene: TRBV28
abundance: NA
d_gene: TRBD1

CDR3aa: CASSLAEEMAQYF
CDR3nt: TGTGCCAGCAGCTTAGCGGAGGAGATGGCGCAGTATTTT
j_gene: TRBJ2-3
v_gene: TRBV7-2
abundance: NA
d_gene: NA

CDR3aa: CASSQYRLRSGTEAFF
CDR3nt: TGCGCCAGCAGCCAGTACCGACTCAGATCAGGGACTGAAGCTTTCTTT
j_gene: TRBJ1-1
v_gene: TRBV4-1
abundance: NA
d_gene: NA

CDR3aa: CASSLWRGTYEQYF
CDR3nt: TGTGCCAGCAGCTTGTGGCGGGGGACCTACGAGCAGTACTTC
j_gene: TRBJ2-7
v_gene: TRBV5-6
abundance: NA
d_gene: TRBD2

CDR3aa: CASREGSRSGANVLTF
CDR3nt: TGTGCCAGCAGAGAGGGTTCGCGCTCTGGGGCCAACGTCCTGACTTTC
j_gene: TRBJ2-6
v_gene: TRBV28
abundance: NA
d_gene: NA

CDR3aa: CATSDLRRGTVNTGELFF
CDR3nt: TGTGCCACCAGTGATTTGCGAAGGGGGACAGTGAACACCGGGGAGCTGTTTTTT
j_gene: TRBJ2-2
v_gene: TRBV24-1
abundance: NA
d_gene: TRBD1

CDR3aa: CASSYESGELFF
CDR3nt: TGTGCCAGCAGCTATGAGAGCGGGGAGCTGTTTTTT
j_gene: TRBJ2-2
v_gene: TRBV11-3
abundance: NA
d_gene: NA

CDR3aa: CASSPGTLTYNEQFF
CDR3nt: TGCGCCAGCAGCCCAGGGACACTAACCTACAATGAGCAGTTCTTC
j_gene: TRBJ2-1
v_gene: TRBV5-1
abundance: NA
d_gene: NA

CDR3aa: CASSQERGGHTQYF
CDR3nt: TGTGCCAGCAGCCAAGAGCGGGGGGGCCATACGCAGTATTTT
j_gene: TRBJ2-3
v_gene: TRBV3-1/TRBV3-2
abundance: NA
d_gene: TRBD2

CDR3aa: CASSITGTYEQYF
CDR3nt: TGTGCCAGTAGTATAACGGGGACCTACGAGCAGTACTTC
j_gene: TRBJ2-7
v_gene: TRBV19
abundance: NA
d_gene: NA

CDR3aa: CASSQSDSLAKNIQYF
CDR3nt: TGCGCCAGCAGCCAATCCGACAGCCTAGCCAAAAACATTCAGTACTTC
j_gene: TRBJ2-4
v_gene: TRBV4-1
abundance: NA
d_gene: NA

CDR3aa: CASSLALRDYGYTF
CDR3nt: TGTGCCAGCAGCTTGGCCCTACGGGACTATGGCTACACCTTC
j_gene: TRBJ1-2
v_gene: TRBV5-4
abundance: NA
d_gene: NA

CDR3aa: CATSRDGRGSQPQHF
CDR3nt: TGTGCCACCAGCAGAGACGGGCGGGGGAGTCAGCCCCAGCATTTT
j_gene: TRBJ1-5
v_gene: TRBV15
abundance: NA
d_gene: NA

CDR3aa: CASRGRQFTEAFF
CDR3nt: TGTGCCAGCAGGGGCCGACAGTTCACTGAAGCTTTCTTT
j_gene: TRBJ1-1
v_gene: TRBV6-5
abundance: NA
d_gene: NA